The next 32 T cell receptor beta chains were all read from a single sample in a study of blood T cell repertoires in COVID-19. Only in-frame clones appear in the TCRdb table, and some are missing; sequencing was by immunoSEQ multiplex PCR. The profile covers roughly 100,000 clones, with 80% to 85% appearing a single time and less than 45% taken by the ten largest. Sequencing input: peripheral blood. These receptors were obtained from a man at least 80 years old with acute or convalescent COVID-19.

CDR3 in amino acids: CAWRLAGVTTDTQYF. The CDR3 DNA reads TGTGCCTGGAGACTAGCGGGAGTGACGACAGATACGCAGTATTTT. The gene calls are TRBV30 and TRBJ2-3, with TRBD2 identical over 11 bases. CDR3 length equals 15 residues. In germline, CDR1 is GTSNPN, CDR2 SVGIG (reference sequence). The trim removed 3 bases at V and 3 bases at J, leaving 5 bases unmatched.

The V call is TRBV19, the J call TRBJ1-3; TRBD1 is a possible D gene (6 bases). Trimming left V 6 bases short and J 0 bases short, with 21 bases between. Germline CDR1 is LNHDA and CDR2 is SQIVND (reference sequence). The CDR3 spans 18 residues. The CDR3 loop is CASRGANRRKNSGNTIYF. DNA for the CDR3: TGTGCCAGTAGGGGGGCGAACAGACGTAAGAACTCTGGAAACACCATATATTTT.

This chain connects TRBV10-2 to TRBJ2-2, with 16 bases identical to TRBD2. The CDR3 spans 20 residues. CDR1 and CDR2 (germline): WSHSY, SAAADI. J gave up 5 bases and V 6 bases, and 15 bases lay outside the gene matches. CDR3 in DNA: TGCGCCAGCAGGAGCCCCGGGACTAGCGGGAGGGCCAGTAGGACCGGGGAGCTGTTTTTT. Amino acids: CASRSPGTSGRASRTGELFF.

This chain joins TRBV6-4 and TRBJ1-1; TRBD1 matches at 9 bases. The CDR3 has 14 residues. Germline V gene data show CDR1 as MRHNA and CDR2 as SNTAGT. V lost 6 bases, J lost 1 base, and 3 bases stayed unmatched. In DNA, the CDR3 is TGTGCCAGCAGAAAGGGACAGGGGAACACTGAAGCTTTCTTT. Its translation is CASRKGQGNTEAFF.

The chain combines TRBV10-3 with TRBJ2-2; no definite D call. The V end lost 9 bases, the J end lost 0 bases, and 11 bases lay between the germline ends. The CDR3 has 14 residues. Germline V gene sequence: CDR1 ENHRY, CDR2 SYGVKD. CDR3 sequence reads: CAMARTPNTGELFF. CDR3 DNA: TGTGCCATGGCCCGCACCCCGAACACCGGGGAGCTGTTTTTT.

CDR3 in amino acids: CASSHVGDREDEAFF. CDR3 DNA: TGCGCCAGCAGCCACGTTGGAGACAGGGAAGATGAAGCTTTCTTT. The chain employs TRBV4-1 and TRBJ1-1, with 7 nucleotides matching TRBD1. This CDR3 comprises 15 residues. J gave up 7 bases and V 3 bases, and 11 bases lay outside the gene matches. Germline V gives CDR1 MGHRA, CDR2 YSYEKL.

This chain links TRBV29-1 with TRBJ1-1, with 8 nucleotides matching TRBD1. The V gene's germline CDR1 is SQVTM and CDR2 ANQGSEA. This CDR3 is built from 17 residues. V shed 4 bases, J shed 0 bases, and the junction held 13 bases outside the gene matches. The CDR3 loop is CSVGARQGPILNTEAFF. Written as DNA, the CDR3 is TGCAGCGTTGGGGCCCGACAGGGGCCGATTTTGAACACTGAAGCTTTCTTT.

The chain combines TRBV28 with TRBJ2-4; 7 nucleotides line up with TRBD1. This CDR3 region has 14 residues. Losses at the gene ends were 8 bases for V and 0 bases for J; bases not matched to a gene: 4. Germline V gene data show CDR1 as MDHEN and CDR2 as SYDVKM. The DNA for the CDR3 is TGTGCCAGCTCGAGGGGGCTAGCCAAAAACATTCAGTACTTC. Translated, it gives CASSRGLAKNIQYF.

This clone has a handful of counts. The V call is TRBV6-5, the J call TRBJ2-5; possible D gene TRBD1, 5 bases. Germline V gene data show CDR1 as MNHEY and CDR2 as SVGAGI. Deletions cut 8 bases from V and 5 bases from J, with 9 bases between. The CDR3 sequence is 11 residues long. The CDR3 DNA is TGTGCCAGCGCAGGGTATGAGACCCAGTACTTC. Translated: CASAGYETQYF.

CDR3 in DNA: TGTGCCAGCACCTTTAGACCCCGAATCGAGCGGGAGAAGATCTCCAAAGAGACCCAGTACTTC. This codes for CASTFRPRIEREKISKETQYF. The rearrangement links TRBV28 to TRBJ2-5, with 8 bases lining up with TRBD2. The V segment lost 7 bases and the J segment 3 bases; nucleotides outside the gene matches: 28. The CDR3 extends over 21 amino acids. Germline CDR1 MDHEN, CDR2 SYDVKM.

Written as DNA, the CDR3 is TGTGCCAGCAGCTACGGCTCTGGGGCCAACGTCCTGACTTTC. Translating it yields CASSYGSGANVLTF. The chain recombines TRBV9 with TRBJ2-6; D is unresolved. V gave up 4 bases and J gave up 0 bases, with 5 bases separating them. CDR3 size: 14 residues. Germline lookup yields CDR1 SGDLS and CDR2 YYNGEE.

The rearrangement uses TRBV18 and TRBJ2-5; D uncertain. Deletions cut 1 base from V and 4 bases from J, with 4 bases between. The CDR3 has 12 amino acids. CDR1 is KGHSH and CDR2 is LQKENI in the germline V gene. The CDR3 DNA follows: TGTGCCAGCTCACCACTTCGAGAGACCCAGTACTTC. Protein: CASSPLRETQYF.

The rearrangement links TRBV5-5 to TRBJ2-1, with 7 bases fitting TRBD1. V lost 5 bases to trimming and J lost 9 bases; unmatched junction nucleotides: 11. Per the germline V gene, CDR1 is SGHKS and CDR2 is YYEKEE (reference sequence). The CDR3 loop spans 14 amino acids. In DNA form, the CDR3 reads TGTGCCAGCAGGGGGACAGCGGAGTATGGTGAGCAGTTCTTC. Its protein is CASRGTAEYGEQFF.

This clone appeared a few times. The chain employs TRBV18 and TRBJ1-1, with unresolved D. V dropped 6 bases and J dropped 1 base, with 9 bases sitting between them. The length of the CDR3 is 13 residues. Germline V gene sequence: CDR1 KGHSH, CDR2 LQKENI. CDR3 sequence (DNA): TGTGCCAGCTCCCTACAGAGGAACACTGAAGCTTTCTTT. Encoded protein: CASSLQRNTEAFF.

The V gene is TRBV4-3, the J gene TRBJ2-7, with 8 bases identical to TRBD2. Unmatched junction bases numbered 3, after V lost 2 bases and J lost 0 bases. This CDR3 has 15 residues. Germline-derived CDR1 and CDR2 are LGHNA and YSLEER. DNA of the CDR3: TGCGCCAGCAGCCAATCCCTAGCGGGCTCCTACGAGCAGTACTTC. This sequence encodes CASSQSLAGSYEQYF.

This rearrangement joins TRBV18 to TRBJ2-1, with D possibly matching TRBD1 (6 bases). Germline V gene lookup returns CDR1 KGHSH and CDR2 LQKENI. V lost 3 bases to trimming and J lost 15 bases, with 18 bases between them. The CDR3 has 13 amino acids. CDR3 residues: CASSPTERDKTFF. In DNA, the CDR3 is TGTGCCAGCTCACCTACTGAACGGGACAAGACGTTCTTC.

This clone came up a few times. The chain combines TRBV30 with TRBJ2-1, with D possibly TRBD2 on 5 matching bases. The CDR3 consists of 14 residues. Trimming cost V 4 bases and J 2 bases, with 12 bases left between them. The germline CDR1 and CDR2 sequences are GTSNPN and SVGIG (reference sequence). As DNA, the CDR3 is TGTGCCTGGAATCGGGGTAGCCCCTACAATGAGCAGTTCTTC. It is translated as CAWNRGSPYNEQFF.

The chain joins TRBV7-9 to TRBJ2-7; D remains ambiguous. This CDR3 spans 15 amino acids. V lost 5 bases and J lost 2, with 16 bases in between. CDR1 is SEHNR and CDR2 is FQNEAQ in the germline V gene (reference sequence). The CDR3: CASSRLPQVAYEQYF. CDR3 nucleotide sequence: TGTGCCAGCAGCCGCTTACCTCAGGTGGCCTACGAGCAGTACTTC.

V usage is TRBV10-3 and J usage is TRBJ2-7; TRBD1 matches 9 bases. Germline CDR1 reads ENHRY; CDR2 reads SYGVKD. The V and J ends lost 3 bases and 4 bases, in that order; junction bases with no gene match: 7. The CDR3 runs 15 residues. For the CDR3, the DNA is TGTGCCATCAGTGACACCGGGACAGGGACATACGAGCAGTACTTC. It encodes CAISDTGTGTYEQYF.

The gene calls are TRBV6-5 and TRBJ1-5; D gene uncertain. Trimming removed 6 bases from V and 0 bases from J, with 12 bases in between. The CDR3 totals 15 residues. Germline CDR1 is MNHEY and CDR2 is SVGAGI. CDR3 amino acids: CASRPVSYSNQPQHF. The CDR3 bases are TGTGCCAGCAGGCCTGTCAGTTATAGCAATCAGCCCCAGCATTTT.

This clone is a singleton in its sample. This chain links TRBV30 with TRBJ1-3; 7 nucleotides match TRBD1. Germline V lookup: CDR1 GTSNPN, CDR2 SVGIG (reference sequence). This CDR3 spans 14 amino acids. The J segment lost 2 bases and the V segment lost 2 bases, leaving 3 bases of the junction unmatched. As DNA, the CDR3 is TGTGCCTGGAGTAACAGGGGAGCTGGAAACACCATATATTTT. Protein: CAWSNRGAGNTIYF.

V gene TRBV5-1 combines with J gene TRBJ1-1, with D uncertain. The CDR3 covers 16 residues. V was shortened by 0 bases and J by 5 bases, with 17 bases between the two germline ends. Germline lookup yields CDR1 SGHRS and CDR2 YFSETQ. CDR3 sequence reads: CASSLDPSLPGTEAFF. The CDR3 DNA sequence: TGCGCCAGCAGCTTGGACCCCTCGCTCCCGGGGACTGAAGCTTTCTTT.

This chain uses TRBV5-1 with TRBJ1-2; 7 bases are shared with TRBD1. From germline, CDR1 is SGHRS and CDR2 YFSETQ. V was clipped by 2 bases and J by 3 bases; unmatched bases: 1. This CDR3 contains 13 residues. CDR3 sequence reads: CASSLGQDYGYTF. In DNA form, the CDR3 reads TGCGCCAGCAGCTTAGGACAGGACTATGGCTACACCTTC.

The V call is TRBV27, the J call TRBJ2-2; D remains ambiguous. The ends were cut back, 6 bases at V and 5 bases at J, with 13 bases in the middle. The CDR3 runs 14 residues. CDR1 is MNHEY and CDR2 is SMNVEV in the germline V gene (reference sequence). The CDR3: CASSLLHSTGELFF. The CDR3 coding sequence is TGTGCCAGCAGCCTCCTCCACAGTACCGGGGAGCTGTTTTTT.

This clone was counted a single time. The CDR3 coding sequence is TGCGCCAGCAGCTCGCAACAGGAGGAAGCTTTCTTT. Encoded protein: CASSSQQEEAFF. The genes are TRBV5-1 and TRBJ1-1; possible D gene TRBD1, 5 bases. The CDR3 consists of 12 residues. CDR1 is SGHRS and CDR2 is YFSETQ in the germline V gene. V lost 3 bases and J lost 8, with 11 bases in between.

CDR3 sequence reads: CAWRGGGANVLTF. The CDR3 nucleotides read TGTGCCTGGAGGGGAGGTGGGGCCAACGTCCTGACTTTC. The J gene is TRBJ2-6, the V gene TRBV30; perhaps TRBD2 as D (6 bases). The V and J ends lost 3 bases and 3 bases respectively, with 6 bases between them. Germline V gene lookup returns CDR1 GTSNPN and CDR2 SVGIG (reference sequence). This CDR3 region has 13 residues.

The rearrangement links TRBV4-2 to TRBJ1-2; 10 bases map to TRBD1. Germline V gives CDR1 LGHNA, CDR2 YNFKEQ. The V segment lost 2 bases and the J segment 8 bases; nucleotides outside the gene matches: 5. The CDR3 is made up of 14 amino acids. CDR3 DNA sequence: TGTGCCAGCAGCCAACCGACAGGGGGCGTAGGCTACACCTTC. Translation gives CASSQPTGGVGYTF.

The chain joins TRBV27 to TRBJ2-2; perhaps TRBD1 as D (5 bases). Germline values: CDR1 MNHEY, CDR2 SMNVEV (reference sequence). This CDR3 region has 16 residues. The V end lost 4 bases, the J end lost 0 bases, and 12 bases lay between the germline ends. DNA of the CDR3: TGTGCCAGCAGTTCTCGACAGACAGCGAACACCGGGGAGCTGTTTTTT. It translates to CASSSRQTANTGELFF.

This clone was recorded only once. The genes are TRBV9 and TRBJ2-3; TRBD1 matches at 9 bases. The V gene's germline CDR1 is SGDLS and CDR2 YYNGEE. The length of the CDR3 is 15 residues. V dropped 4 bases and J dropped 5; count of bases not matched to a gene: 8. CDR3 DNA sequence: TGTGCCAGCAGCTTAAGGGACAGGGAGATAGATACGCAGTATTTT. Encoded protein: CASSLRDREIDTQYF. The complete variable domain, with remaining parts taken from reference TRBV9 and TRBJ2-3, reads DSGVTQTPKHLITATGQRVTLRCSPRSGDLSVYWYQQSLDQGLQFLIQYYNGEERAKGNILERFSAQQFPDLHSELNLSSLELGDSALYFCASSLRDREIDTQYFGPGTRLTVL.

CDR3: CASSAQTSGSVDTQYF. CDR3 sequence (DNA): TGTGCCAGCAGCGCTCAGACTAGCGGGAGTGTAGATACGCAGTATTTT. This sequence joins TRBV9 and TRBJ2-3; 12 bases line up with TRBD2. From germline, CDR1 is SGDLS and CDR2 YYNGEE. The CDR3 spans 16 residues. V lost 3 bases and J lost 5; bases outside the gene matches: 7.

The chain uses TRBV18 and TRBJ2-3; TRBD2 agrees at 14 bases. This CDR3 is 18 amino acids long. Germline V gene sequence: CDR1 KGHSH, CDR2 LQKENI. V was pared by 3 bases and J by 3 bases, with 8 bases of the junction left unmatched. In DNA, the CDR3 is TGTGCCAGCTCACCGCTACCGGGACTAGCGGGAGAGACAGATACGCAGTATTTT. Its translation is CASSPLPGLAGETDTQYF.

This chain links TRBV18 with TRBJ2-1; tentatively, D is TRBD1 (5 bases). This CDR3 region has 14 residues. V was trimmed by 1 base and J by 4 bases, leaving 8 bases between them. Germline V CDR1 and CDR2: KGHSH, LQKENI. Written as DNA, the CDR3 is TGTGCCAGCTCACCACAAACAGGATACAATGAGCAGTTCTTC. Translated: CASSPQTGYNEQFF.